The clone carrying this T cell receptor beta chain showed up just once. Its cognate antigen is unknown. Germline V gene sequence: CDR1 SGHVS, CDR2 FNYEAQ. The CDR3 is 17 amino acids. J lost 4 bases, V lost 1 base, and 11 bases had no gene match. The data were obtained in a study of cytomegalovirus exposure and HLA in healthy donors. On the study more broadly: An earlier analysis found fewer than 140 million unique TCR beta sequences from approximately 170 million T cells. General study results and limits: A later analysis found most CMV-associated TCR beta chains apparently HLA-restricted. In vitro assays verified that a few CMV-associated chains recognized CMV antigens specifically.

PCR used 60 Vbeta primers and 13 Jbeta primers. Methods used by the authors: Counted up in a later analysis, unique TCR beta chains came to approximately 83 million, with some 11 million shared. TCRdb's copy holds only in-frame clones and misses some; the assay was immunoSEQ multiplex PCR. That table is the source of V, J and clone size, and D and trimming were worked out from the DNA. This table holds under 200,000 clones, around four fifths found once. The sequenced material came from PBMCs. This chain connects TRBV7-6 to TRBJ2-7, with 9 bases matching TRBD1. This receptor was identified in a woman in her forties or fifties in good health and CMV-seronegative. The CDR3 region has the DNA TGTGCCAGCAGCTTAGGGGGATGGACAGGGGAGAAGTACGAGCAGTACTTC. Its protein product is CASSLGGWTGEKYEQYF.